This TCR beta chain is drawn from a study of blood T cell repertoires in COVID-19. The overall study: The samples span acute and convalescent COVID-19 from the United States, Italy and Spain. From T cells, B-cell-depleted T cells, or PBMCs came the material, which was cDNA or gDNA.

In the study's own analysis: Cell counts per sample came from amplifying reference gene primers. Libraries were prepared by immunoSEQ multiplex PCR; TCRdb keeps only in-frame clonotypes and omits some of them. V, J and clone size are taken as reported in that table, and D and trimming were inferred from the DNA itself. The profile shows roughly 80,000 clones, around 88% of them singletons. Germline-derived CDR1 and CDR2 are LGHNA and YSLEER. CDR3 length: 16 amino acids. V was clipped by 0 bases and J by 4 bases; unmatched bases: 1. Sequencing was done on a sample of peripheral blood. This receptor was obtained from an elderly woman with active or convalescent COVID-19. The genes are TRBV4-3 and TRBJ2-5, with 14 bases matching TRBD2. This CDR3 is CASSQEGLAGVETQYF. Written as DNA, the CDR3 is TGCGCCAGCAGCCAAGAGGGACTAGCGGGAGTAGAGACCCAGTACTTC.